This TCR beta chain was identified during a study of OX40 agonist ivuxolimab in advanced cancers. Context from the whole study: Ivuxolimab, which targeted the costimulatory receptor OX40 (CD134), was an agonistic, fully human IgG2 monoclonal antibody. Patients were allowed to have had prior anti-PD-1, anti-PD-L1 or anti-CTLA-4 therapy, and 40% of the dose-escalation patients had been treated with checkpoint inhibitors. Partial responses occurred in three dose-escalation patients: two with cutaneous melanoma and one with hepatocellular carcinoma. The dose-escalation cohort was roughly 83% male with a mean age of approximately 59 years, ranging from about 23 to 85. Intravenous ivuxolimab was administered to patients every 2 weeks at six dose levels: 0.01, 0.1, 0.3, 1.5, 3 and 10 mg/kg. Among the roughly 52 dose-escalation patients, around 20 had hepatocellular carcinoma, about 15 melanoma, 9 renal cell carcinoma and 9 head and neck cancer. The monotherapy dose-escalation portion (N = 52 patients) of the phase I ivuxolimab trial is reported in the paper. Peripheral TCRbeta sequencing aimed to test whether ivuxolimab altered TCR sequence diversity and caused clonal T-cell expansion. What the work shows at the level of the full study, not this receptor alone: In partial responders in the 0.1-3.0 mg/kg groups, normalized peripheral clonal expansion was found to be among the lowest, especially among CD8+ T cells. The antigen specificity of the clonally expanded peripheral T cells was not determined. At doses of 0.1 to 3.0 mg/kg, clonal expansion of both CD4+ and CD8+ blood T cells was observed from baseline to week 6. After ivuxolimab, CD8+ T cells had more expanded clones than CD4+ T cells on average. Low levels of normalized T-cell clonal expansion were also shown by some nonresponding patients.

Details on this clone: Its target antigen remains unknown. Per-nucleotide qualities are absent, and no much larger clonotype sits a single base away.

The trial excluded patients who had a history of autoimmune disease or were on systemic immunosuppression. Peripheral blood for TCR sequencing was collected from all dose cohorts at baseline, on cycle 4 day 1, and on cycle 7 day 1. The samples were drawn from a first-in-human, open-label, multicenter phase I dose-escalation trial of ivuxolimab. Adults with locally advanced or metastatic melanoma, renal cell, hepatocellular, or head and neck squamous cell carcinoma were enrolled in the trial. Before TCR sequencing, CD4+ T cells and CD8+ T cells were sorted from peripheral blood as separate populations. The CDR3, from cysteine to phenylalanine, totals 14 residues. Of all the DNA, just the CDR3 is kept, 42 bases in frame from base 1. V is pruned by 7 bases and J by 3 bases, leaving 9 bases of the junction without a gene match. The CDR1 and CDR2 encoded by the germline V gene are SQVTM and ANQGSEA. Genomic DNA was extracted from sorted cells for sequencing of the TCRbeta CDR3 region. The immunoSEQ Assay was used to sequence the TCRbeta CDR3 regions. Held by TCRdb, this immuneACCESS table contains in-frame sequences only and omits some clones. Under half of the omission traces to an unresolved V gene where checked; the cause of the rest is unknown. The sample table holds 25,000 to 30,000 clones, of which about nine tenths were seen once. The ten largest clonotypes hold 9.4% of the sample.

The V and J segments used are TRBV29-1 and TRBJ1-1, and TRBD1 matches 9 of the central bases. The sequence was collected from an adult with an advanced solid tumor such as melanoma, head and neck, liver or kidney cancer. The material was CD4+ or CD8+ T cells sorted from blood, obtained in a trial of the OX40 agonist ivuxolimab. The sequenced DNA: TGCAGCGGGTTGACAGGGGGAGGTGACACTGAAGCTTTCTTT. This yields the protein CSGLTGGGDTEAFF.